The 7 T cell receptor beta chains below all came from one sample that was sequenced in a study of T cells in Graves' hyperthyroidism and ophthalmopathy. What was amplified from RNA transcripts were TCR beta CDR3 regions. A set of HTBI primers served as the primers for a first-round RT-PCR of the TCR CDR3. One entry per CDR3 protein results from TCRdb running MiXCR on the multiplex PCR reads. The sample has about 550,000 distinct CDR3 sequences, around 21% seen once. Input material: blood. Receptors were obtained from a young man with Graves' hyperthyroidism.

The chain uses TRBV7-8 and TRBJ2-5; D gene unclear. This CDR3 comprises 14 residues. Germline CDR1 reads SGHVS; CDR2 reads FQNEAQ. Deletions cut 3 bases from V and 5 bases from J, with 13 bases between. The DNA for the CDR3 is TGTGCCAGCAGCTTCCACTTTCGTTGGGAGACCCAGTACTTC. This translates into CASSFHFRWETQYF. The entire variable domain, with the rest obtained from reference TRBV7-8 and TRBJ2-5, is as follows: GAGVSQSPRYKVAKRGQDVALRCDPISGHVSLFWYQQALGQGPEFLTYFQNEAQLDKSGLPSDRFFAERPEGSVSTLKIQRTQQEDSAVYLCASSFHFRWETQYFGPGTRLLVL.

This clonotype came up many times. The rearrangement links TRBV20-1 to TRBJ1-1; D is uncertain. V was pared by 1 base and J by 5 bases, with 17 bases between. CDR1 and CDR2 (germline): DFQATT, SNEGSKA (reference sequence). The CDR3 extends over 15 amino acids. CDR3 region: CSARGGYGMRTEAFF. DNA for the CDR3: TGCAGTGCTAGAGGGGGATATGGGATGCGGACTGAAGCTTTCTTT.

This clonotype was picked up a small number of times. The V call is TRBV30, the J call TRBJ2-5; 8 bases map to TRBD1. CDR1 and CDR2 from the germline V gene are GTSNPN and SVGIG (reference sequence). The CDR3 has 11 residues. The J segment lost 1 base and the V segment lost 8 bases, leaving 0 bases of the junction unmatched. The CDR3 protein is CAGTGQETQYF. Written as DNA, the CDR3 is TGTGCCGGGACAGGCCAAGAGACCCAGTACTTC.

This clonotype was counted at least ten times. V and J are TRBV12-3 or TRBV12-4 and TRBJ2-3; no firm D call. V lost 9 bases to trimming and J lost 4 bases, with 8 bases between them. CDR3 size: 11 residues. CDR3 protein: CASQIADTQYF. CDR3 DNA: TGTGCCAGTCAAATAGCAGATACGCAGTATTTT.

This clonotype was seen only once. J is TRBJ1-3 and V is TRBV20-1; D gene unclear. CDR1 is DFQATT and CDR2 is SNEGSKA in the germline V gene (reference sequence). Trimming took off 6 bases at V and 3 bases at J, with 9 bases between the two ends. CDR3 length: 12 amino acids. The CDR3 spells CSASGLGNTIYF. CDR3 coding DNA: TGCAGTGCCTCAGGTCTTGGAAACACCATATATTTT.

This clonotype appeared many times. This rearrangement joins TRBV5-1 to TRBJ1-1; possible D gene TRBD1, 6 bases. Trimming took off 6 bases at V and 1 base at J, with 13 bases between the two ends. Germline CDR1 SGHRS, CDR2 YFSETQ. This CDR3 has 14 residues. Written as DNA, the CDR3 is TGCGCCAGCACCTTAACGGGACAGAACACTGAAGCTTTCTTT. Translation: CASTLTGQNTEAFF.

The chain employs TRBV20-1 and TRBJ1-6; D perhaps matches TRBD1 (6 bases). V shed 7 bases and J shed 8 bases, with 15 bases lying between them. Germline lookup yields CDR1 DFQATT and CDR2 SNEGSKA (reference sequence). This CDR3 has 13 residues. CDR3 residues: CSVPQGPYSPLHF. CDR3 coding DNA: TGCAGTGTTCCCCAGGGGCCTTATTCACCCCTCCACTTT.